A selection of T cell receptor beta chains follows, all from one sample in a study of T cell repertoires in cytomegalovirus infection. Their antigens remain unidentified. In TCRdb, the reads were re-called with MiXCR into one record per CDR3 protein. The sample consists of about 920,000 distinct CDR3 sequences, around 32% of them appearing once. Material: cultured CD8+ T cells from PBMCs, obtained from culture after CMV antigen stimulation. The receptors derive from a human donor in good health (CMV status not recorded). Some clones in this sample may be carry-over from other donors' samples. The CDR3 runs from the conserved cysteine through the conserved F or W. D genes are given only for firm matches. Size is stated for part of the rows, as once, few or many counts, or as a class when the clone is expanded.

d_call j_call v_call clone_size cdr3_nt cdr3_aa
- TRBJ2-3 TRBV12-5 few TGTGCTAGTGGTCTACAGGGAGGTGGCACAGATACGCAGTATTTT CASGLQGGGTDTQYF
- TRBJ1-5 TRBV27 few TGTGCCAGCAGTACCCGGGACGGAAACAATCAGCCCCAGCATTTT CASSTRDGNNQPQHF
TRBD2 TRBJ2-1 TRBV10-3 few TGTGCCATCAGTGCGACTAGCGGGGGCTACAATGAGCAGTTCTTC CAISATSGGYNEQFF
- TRBJ1-2 TRBV6-5 few TGTGCCAGCAGTCCAGGGACGGCGACTAACTATGGCTACACCTTC CASSPGTATNYGYTF
TRBD1 TRBJ2-3 TRBV19 few TGTGCCAGTAGGACAACAGGGACAGAGGAGGATACGCAGTATTTT CASRTTGTEEDTQYF
- TRBJ1-1 TRBV27 - TGTGCCAGCAGTTTATTGGCAGGGAACATGAACACTGAAGCTTTCTTT CASSLLAGNMNTEAFF
- TRBJ1-6 TRBV9 once TGTGCCAGCAGCGATTCCTCGGGTGGTTCACCCCTCCACTTT CASSDSSGGSPLHF
TRBD2 TRBJ2-3 TRBV4-3 few TGCGCCAGCAGCCAAGTCGTAACTAGCGACACAGATACGCAGTATTTT CASSQVVTSDTDTQYF
- TRBJ1-5 TRBV10-1 - TGCGCCAGCAGTGAGTCACCAAGGGGCAATCAGCCCCAGCATTTT CASSESPRGNQPQHF
TRBD1 TRBJ1-2 TRBV28 few TGTGCCAGCAGCTCGAAAAGGACAGGGCTCATCTATGGCTACACCTTC CASSSKRTGLIYGYTF
- TRBJ1-2 TRBV4-1 few TGCGCCAGCAGCCATAGTGGGAATCCGTATGGCTACACCTTC CASSHSGNPYGYTF
- TRBJ1-1 TRBV12-3/TRBV12-4 many TGTGCCAGCAGTTCCCGGACCGGAATGAACACTGAAGCTTTCTTT CASSSRTGMNTEAFF
TRBD1 TRBJ2-7 TRBV11-3 - TGTGCCAGCAGCTTACGGGACAGTACTCCTTACGAGCAGTACTTC CASSLRDSTPYEQYF
- TRBJ2-1 TRBV15 - TGTGCCACCAGCAGAGATCGTCAGCCTACGTATGAGCAGTTCTTC CATSRDRQPTYEQFF
- TRBJ2-2 TRBV7-6 few TGTGCCAGCAGCTTAATTGACCGGATCCGGGACACCGGGGAGCTGTTTTTT CASSLIDRIRDTGELFF
- TRBJ1-1 TRBV2 - TGTGCCAGGGATGGCCCGGACACTGAAGCTTTCTTT CARDGPDTEAFF
- TRBJ2-4 TRBV6-1 - TGTGCCAGTCACTTTCTACAGGGGGGGAGCGCTTATGGGGACATTCAGTACTTC CASHFLQGGSAYGDIQYF
- TRBJ2-5 TRBV15 - TGTGCCACCAGCAGATGGAGGCAAGAGACCCAGTACTTC CATSRWRQETQYF
TRBD2 TRBJ2-3 TRBV7-9 - TGTGCCAGCAGCTTAGACGGGGGGGCTAACACGCGGTATTTT CASSLDGGANTRYF
TRBD2 TRBJ2-3 TRBV19 many TGTGCCAGTAGTCCCAGCGGGGGGCCAGATACGCAGTATTTT CASSPSGGPDTQYF
- TRBJ2-3 TRBV7-9 few TGTGCCAGCAGCTTAGTCTTGGAAAGCACAGATACGCAGTATTTT CASSLVLESTDTQYF
- TRBJ2-5 TRBV6-2/TRBV6-3 - TGTGCCAGCAGTACTGGCTCTAGAATAGAGACCCAGTACTTC CASSTGSRIETQYF
TRBD2 TRBJ2-1 TRBV7-3 many TGTGCCAGCAGCTTAATCGCGGGGGGTTATCTTGAGCAGTTCTTC CASSLIAGGYLEQFF
- TRBJ2-1 TRBV27 few TGTGCCAGCTGGCCGGACAACTACTACAATGAGCAGTTCTTC CASWPDNYYNEQFF
- TRBJ1-1 TRBV25-1 - TGTGCCAGCAGAGACCATGGAGATACTGAAGCTTTCTTT CASRDHGDTEAFF
- TRBJ2-5 TRBV10-3 - TGTGCCATCAGTGAAGGGCAGGGAGAGACCCAGTACTTC CAISEGQGETQYF
TRBD1 TRBJ1-1 TRBV12-5 - TGTGCTAGTGGTTTTAACCGGGACAGGGGTGAAACTGAAGCTTTCTTT CASGFNRDRGETEAFF
- TRBJ1-2 TRBV12-5 - TGTGCTAGTGGTTTGGTACCCCAGGGAGTTGATGGCTATGGCTACACCTTC CASGLVPQGVDGYGYTF
- TRBJ1-5 TRBV9 - TGTGCCAGCAGCGTAGGACAGAGTGGTCAGCCCCAGCATTTT CASSVGQSGQPQHF
- TRBJ1-5 TRBV9 many TGTGCCAGCAGCTTACGGGACAGCAATCAGCCCCAGCATTTT CASSLRDSNQPQHF
- TRBJ2-3 TRBV5-4 - TGTGCCAGCACCCACTACCCGAGCACAGATACGCAGTATTTT CASTHYPSTDTQYF
- TRBJ2-7 TRBV7-8 many TGTGCCAGCAGCACCATGGGCTACGAGCAGTACTTC CASSTMGYEQYF
- TRBJ1-4 TRBV6-6 - TGTGCCAGCAGTTACTCGTCGACGGAAAAACTGTTTTTT CASSYSSTEKLFF
- TRBJ2-5 TRBV7-3 - TGTGCCGGTGAAGGGACCCAGTACTTC CAGEGTQYF
TRBD2 TRBJ2-1 TRBV7-2 few TGTGCCAGCAGCTTTTTAATTAGCGGGGAGTTCTACAATGAGCAGTTCTTC CASSFLISGEFYNEQFF
- TRBJ1-2 TRBV4-1 - TGCGCCAGCAGCCAAGAGGGCAGACCCTATGGCTACACCTTC CASSQEGRPYGYTF
- TRBJ1-4 TRBV6-1 - TGTGCCAGCTTACAGGCGCTAACCATTAATGAAAAACTGTTTTTT CASLQALTINEKLFF
- TRBJ1-6 TRBV9 few TGTGCCAGCAGGCCGGGTGAGACCTATAATTCACCCCTCCACTTT CASRPGETYNSPLHF
- TRBJ2-1 TRBV10-3 - TGTGCCATCAAAAACAGGGGGGGCAATGAGCAGTTCTTC CAIKNRGGNEQFF
TRBD2 TRBJ2-1 TRBV20-1 few TGCAGTGCTTATATGACTAGCGGGGTCTACAATGAGCAGTTCTTC CSAYMTSGVYNEQFF
TRBD1 TRBJ2-2 TRBV28 - TGTGCCAGCAGTTGGCTTGGGACAGGGTCCCGTCCCGGGGAGCTGTTTTTT CASSWLGTGSRPGELFF
TRBD2 TRBJ2-2 TRBV7-9 - TGTGCCAGCAGCTTGGAACTAGCGGTTAACACCGGGGAGCTGTTTTTT CASSLELAVNTGELFF